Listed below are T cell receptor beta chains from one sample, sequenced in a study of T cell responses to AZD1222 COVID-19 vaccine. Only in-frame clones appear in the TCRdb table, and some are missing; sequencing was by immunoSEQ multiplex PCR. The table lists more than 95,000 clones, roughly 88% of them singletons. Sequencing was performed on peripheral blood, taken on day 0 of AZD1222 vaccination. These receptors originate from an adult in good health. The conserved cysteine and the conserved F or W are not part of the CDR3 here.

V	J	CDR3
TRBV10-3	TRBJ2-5	AISERFQETQY
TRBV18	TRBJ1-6	ASSRDRSSYNSPLH
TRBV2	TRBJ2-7	ASSEGQPYEQY
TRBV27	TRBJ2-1	ASGVRGSGRANEQF
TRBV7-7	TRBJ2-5	ASSLRWGSGETQY
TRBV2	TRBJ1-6	ASRQDRGGGSPLH
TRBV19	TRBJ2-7	ASSPAGAPPYEQY
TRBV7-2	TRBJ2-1	ASSMPRGLVIYEQF
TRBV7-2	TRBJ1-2	ASSFGTFPGGYT
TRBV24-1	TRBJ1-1	ATSDLGPGGSTEAF
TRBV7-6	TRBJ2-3	ASSLFPQGSSTDTQY
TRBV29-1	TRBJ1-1	SVEGGEDTEAF
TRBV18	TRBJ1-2	ASSPDKDYGYT
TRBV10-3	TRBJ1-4	AIRSDGATNEKLF
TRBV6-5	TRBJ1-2	ASTTAERGYGYT